The 28 T cell receptor beta chains listed next were all sequenced from one sample in a study of blood T cell repertoires in COVID-19. Only in-frame clones appear in the TCRdb table, and some are missing; sequencing was by immunoSEQ multiplex PCR. The table has 180,000 or so clones, more than 70% seen once. Sample: peripheral blood. The receptor source for this set is a woman aged 25 to 45 with acute or convalescent COVID-19.

The table lists this clone with a count of one. The CDR3 nucleotides read TGTGCCAGCTCACCAGGGACAGGGCAAGACGGCGAGCAGTACTTC. Residues: CASSPGTGQDGEQYF. The J gene is TRBJ2-7, the V gene TRBV18; 9 bases line up with TRBD1. The germline CDR1 and CDR2 sequences are KGHSH and LQKENI. The length of the CDR3 is 15 residues. Trimming removed 2 bases from V and 6 bases from J; junction bases left unmatched: 8.

The J gene is TRBJ2-7, the V gene TRBV11-2; 8 nucleotides align to TRBD2. In germline, CDR1 is SGHAT, CDR2 FQNNGV. The CDR3 runs 11 residues. The J segment lost 3 bases and the V segment lost 8 bases, leaving 0 bases of the junction unmatched. The CDR3 loop is CASRGGYEQYF. CDR3 DNA: TGTGCCAGCCGGGGGGGCTACGAGCAGTACTTC.

This chain links TRBV28 with TRBJ1-1; 7 bases align to TRBD1. V gave up 6 bases and J gave up 7 bases; unmatched junction bases: 2. Germline V CDR1 and CDR2: MDHEN, SYDVKM. This CDR3 comprises 11 residues. CDR3 residues: CASSGQVEAFF. CDR3 nucleotide sequence: TGTGCCAGCAGCGGACAGGTTGAAGCTTTCTTT.

The chain uses TRBV7-2 and TRBJ1-2; D gene ambiguous. The germline V gene encodes CDR1 SGHTA and CDR2 FQGNSA. The germline V and J ends were trimmed by 4 bases and 1 base, with 7 bases remaining between them. CDR3 length: 13 amino acids. This CDR3 is CASSSLFNYGYTF. The CDR3 DNA reads TGTGCCAGCAGCTCCCTATTTAACTATGGCTACACCTTC.

The V gene is TRBV9, the J gene TRBJ2-2; TRBD1 is a possible D gene (6 bases). Germline V CDR1 and CDR2: SGDLS, YYNGEE. Trimming took 6 bases from V and 5 from J, leaving 11 bases between them. This CDR3 has 13 residues. Written as DNA, the CDR3 is TGTGCCAGCAACAGGGTTTTGACCGGGGAGCTGTTTTTT. Translating gives CASNRVLTGELFF.

The chain is built from TRBV5-5 and TRBJ2-5, with TRBD2 matching 8 bases. The CDR3 consists of 16 residues. The junction had 15 bases not matched to a gene; V was cut back by 4 bases and J by 7 bases. Germline V CDR1 and CDR2: SGHKS, YYEKEE (reference sequence). DNA of the CDR3: TGTGCCAGCAGCGCCGATCTACCGGGACTAGTAGGGACCCAGTACTTC. Protein product: CASSADLPGLVGTQYF.

V usage is TRBV7-2 and J usage is TRBJ2-7; no clear D gene. The ends were cut back, 5 bases at V and 3 bases at J, with 14 bases in the middle. Germline CDR1 SGHTA, CDR2 FQGNSA. The CDR3 runs 14 residues. DNA of the CDR3: TGTGCCAGCAGCCCTCAGCGAACTATCTACGAGCAGTACTTC. Translation gives CASSPQRTIYEQYF. Full variable domain (missing parts from reference TRBV7-2 and TRBJ2-7): GAGVSQSPSNKVTEKGKDVELRCDPISGHTALYWYRQSLGQGLEFLIYFQGNSAPDKSGLPSDRFSAERTGGSVSTLTIQRTQQEDSAVYLCASSPQRTIYEQYFGPGTRLTVT.

This clone was detected only a few times. The chain employs TRBV5-1 and TRBJ2-7; 14 bases are shared with TRBD2. Germline V gives CDR1 SGHRS, CDR2 YFSETQ. CDR3 length equals 20 residues. The ends lost 4 bases at V and 1 base at J; junction bases unmatched: 16. The CDR3 region has the DNA TGCGCCAGCAGCCAACCTCAAGGGACTAGCGGGAGTAAGGCATCCTACGAGCAGTACTTC. Translating it yields CASSQPQGTSGSKASYEQYF. Looking up the rest from reference TRBV5-1 and TRBJ2-7 gives the full variable domain: KAGVTQTPRYLIKTRGQQVTLSCSPISGHRSVSWYQQTPGQGLQFLFEYFSETQRNKGNFPGRFSGRQFSNSRSEMNVSTLELGDSALYLCASSQPQGTSGSKASYEQYFGPGTRLTVT.

This chain joins TRBV5-1 and TRBJ2-2; D is undetermined. Germline loops: CDR1 SGHRS, CDR2 YFSETQ. V gave up 0 bases and J gave up 6 bases, with 6 bases separating them. The CDR3 spans 13 residues. In DNA, the CDR3 is TGCGCCAGCAGCTTGGGCCCGGCCGGGGAGCTGTTTTTT. This sequence encodes CASSLGPAGELFF. Full variable domain (rest looked up from reference TRBV5-1 and TRBJ2-2): KAGVTQTPRYLIKTRGQQVTLSCSPISGHRSVSWYQQTPGQGLQFLFEYFSETQRNKGNFPGRFSGRQFSNSRSEMNVSTLELGDSALYLCASSLGPAGELFFGEGSRLTVL.

This chain links TRBV27 with TRBJ2-1; D unresolved. Germline loops: CDR1 MNHEY, CDR2 SMNVEV (reference sequence). The CDR3 is made up of 12 amino acids. The V and J ends lost 6 bases and 4 bases respectively, with 7 bases between them. CDR3 coding DNA: TGTGCCAGCAGCACACTATACAATGAGCAGTTCTTC. Protein product: CASSTLYNEQFF.

The genes are TRBV5-1 and TRBJ2-7; 7 positions match TRBD1. The length of the CDR3 is 16 residues. CDR1 and CDR2 from the germline V gene are SGHRS and YFSETQ. The trim removed 0 bases at V and 3 bases at J, leaving 9 bases unmatched. CDR3 residues: CASSLAPGQQYYEQYF. The CDR3 coding sequence is TGCGCCAGCAGCTTGGCACCGGGACAGCAGTACTACGAGCAGTACTTC.

The genes are TRBV4-2 and TRBJ1-1, with TRBD1 as a possible D gene (5 bases). CDR1 and CDR2 from the germline V gene are LGHNA and YNFKEQ. V gave up 2 bases and J gave up 7 bases, with 8 bases separating them. The CDR3 is 12 residues long. The CDR3 DNA follows: TGTGCCAGCAGCCAATATCAGGGTGAAGCTTTCTTT. The encoded protein is CASSQYQGEAFF.

The gene calls are TRBV3-1 (or the pseudogene TRBV3-2) and TRBJ1-2; tentatively, D is TRBD1 (5 bases). V lost 4 bases and J 8 bases, leaving 14 bases between the germline ends. The CDR3 runs 13 residues. CDR1 and CDR2 from the germline V gene are LGHDT and YNNKEL (reference sequence). CDR3 sequence (DNA): TGTGCCAGCAGCCTACCGGGACTAAGGGGCTACACCTTC. It encodes CASSLPGLRGYTF.

The CDR3 protein is CASSSLQASSYNEQFF. The CDR3 DNA reads as TGTGCCAGCAGCTCACTCCAAGCTAGCTCCTACAATGAGCAGTTCTTC. The gene calls are TRBV7-2 and TRBJ2-1; D gene uncertain. Per germline, CDR1 SGHTA and CDR2 FQGNSA. The ends were cut back, 4 bases at V and 0 bases at J, with 13 bases in the middle. The CDR3 runs 16 residues.

V usage is TRBV2 and J usage is TRBJ2-1, with TRBD2 matching over 7 bases. After removal of 3 bases from V and 9 bases from J, the junction contained 8 bases not matched to a gene. Germline CDR1 and CDR2: SNHLY and FYNNEI. The length of the CDR3 is 14 residues. The CDR3 reads CASSEALAEIEQFF. In DNA, the CDR3 is TGTGCCAGCAGTGAGGCCCTAGCGGAGATTGAGCAGTTCTTC.

V gene TRBV10-2 combines with J gene TRBJ2-1; 7 nucleotides match TRBD2. The trim removed 8 bases at V and 5 bases at J, leaving 6 bases unmatched. Germline V CDR1 and CDR2: WSHSY, SAAADI. CDR3 length: 13 amino acids. CDR3 DNA: TGCGCCAGCCGCGGGACTACAAACAATGAGCAGTTCTTC. Its protein product is CASRGTTNNEQFF.

The chain uses TRBV28 and TRBJ2-7; a possible D gene is TRBD1 (6 bases). Trimming pared 10 bases from V and 2 bases from J, leaving 12 bases between. This CDR3 contains 12 residues. Germline assignment: CDR1 MDHEN and CDR2 SYDVKM. The CDR3 DNA sequence: TGTGCCACCCAACAGGGTACCTACGAGCAGTACTTC. As protein: CATQQGTYEQYF.

The rearrangement links TRBV7-9 to TRBJ1-4; D might be TRBD1 (5 bases). This CDR3 contains 17 residues. V lost 5 bases and J lost 6, with 22 bases in between. The germline V gene encodes CDR1 SEHNR and CDR2 FQNEAQ (reference sequence). CDR3 bases: TGTGCCAGCAGCGGCCGCGGGGCCAAAACGGCTTATGAAAAACTGTTTTTT. Its translation is CASSGRGAKTAYEKLFF.

The rearrangement joins TRBV6-5 to TRBJ2-2; D is unresolved. This CDR3 contains 14 residues. CDR1 and CDR2 from the germline V gene are MNHEY and SVGAGI. CDR3 sequence reads: CAAAPRRNTGELFF. The CDR3 DNA follows: TGTGCTGCAGCCCCCAGGCGAAACACCGGGGAGCTGTTTTTT.

V and J are TRBV28 and TRBJ1-2, with D tentatively TRBD1 (5 bases). In germline, CDR1 is MDHEN, CDR2 SYDVKM. CDR3 length: 13 residues. Trimming removed 3 bases at V and 8 bases at J, with 13 bases between. CDR3: CASSFSDSRGYTF. The CDR3 nucleotides read TGTGCCAGCAGTTTCTCTGACAGTCGCGGCTACACCTTC.

The genes are TRBV28 and TRBJ1-2; 8 positions agree with TRBD1. The J segment lost 3 bases and the V segment lost 5 bases, leaving 11 bases of the junction unmatched. The length of the CDR3 is 16 residues. Germline V gene data show CDR1 as MDHEN and CDR2 as SYDVKM. DNA of the CDR3: TGTGCCAGCAGTCCCCTCGGGCGGGACAGGCACTATGGCTACACCTTC. Translating it yields CASSPLGRDRHYGYTF.

The chain carries TRBV18 and TRBJ1-5, with TRBD1 identical over 9 bases. This CDR3 region has 13 residues. V lost 6 bases and J lost 6; bases outside the gene matches: 3. Germline CDR1 and CDR2: KGHSH and LQKENI. The CDR3 coding sequence is TGTGCCAGCTCGGGACAGGGAACTCAGCCCCAGCATTTT. It codes for CASSGQGTQPQHF. The whole variable domain, remainder taken from reference TRBV18 and TRBJ1-5, is NAGVMQNPRHLVRRRGQEARLRCSPMKGHSHVYWYRQLPEEGLKFMVYLQKENIIDESGMPKERFSAEFPKEGPSILRIQQVVRGDSAAYFCASSGQGTQPQHFGDGTRLSIL.

This rearrangement joins TRBV5-4 to TRBJ1-2; perhaps TRBD1 as D (6 bases). The CDR3 contains 13 residues. CDR1 and CDR2 from the germline V gene are SGHNT and YYREEE (reference sequence). Trimming took 4 bases from V and 4 from J, leaving 11 bases between them. The CDR3 sequence: CASSQDSSYGYTF. The CDR3 DNA sequence: TGTGCCAGCAGCCAGGACAGCAGCTATGGCTACACCTTC.

This chain connects TRBV7-6 to TRBJ1-5; 8 bases align to TRBD1. The CDR3 is 15 amino acids. After removal of 0 bases from V and 5 bases from J, the junction contained 3 bases not matched to a gene. Looked up from germline, CDR1 is SGHVS and CDR2 is FNYEAQ. The CDR3 region has the DNA TGTGCCAGCAGCTTAGCCGGACAGGGCCATCAGCCCCAGCATTTT. Amino acids: CASSLAGQGHQPQHF.

V usage is TRBV7-6 and J usage is TRBJ1-4, with TRBD1 matching 7 bases. CDR1 is SGHVS and CDR2 is FNYEAQ in the germline V gene. The CDR3 loop spans 14 amino acids. V gave up 1 base and J gave up 10 bases; unmatched junction bases: 6. The CDR3 DNA sequence: TGTGCCAGCAGCTTAGAGGGGGCGGATGGAAAACTGTTTTTT. Protein: CASSLEGADGKLFF.

This rearrangement joins TRBV4-1 to TRBJ2-1; 8 bases are a match to TRBD1. The V gene's germline CDR1 is MGHRA and CDR2 YSYEKL. This CDR3 has 18 amino acids. Germline trimming cut 5 bases from V and 0 bases from J; bases unmatched to any gene: 12. Here the CDR3 reads CASSTWTGPPSSYNEQFF. The CDR3 DNA follows: TGCGCCAGCAGCACGTGGACAGGGCCTCCCAGCTCCTACAATGAGCAGTTCTTC.

This chain connects TRBV11-3 to TRBJ2-1, with TRBD2 as a possible D gene (5 bases). CDR1 SGHNT and CDR2 YENEEA come from the germline V gene. Trimming stripped 5 bases from V and 1 base from J, with 12 bases between. The length of the CDR3 is 15 residues. The CDR3 sequence is CASSVGLASYNEQFF. CDR3 nucleotide sequence: TGTGCCAGCAGCGTCGGGTTAGCGTCCTACAATGAGCAGTTCTTC.

A remark on this clone: At the DNA level, this CDR3 is encoded by other sequences in the same sample as well. CDR3 residues: CASSSGQGPYEQYF. CDR3 DNA sequence: TGTGCCAGCAGCTCCGGACAGGGCCCCTACGAGCAGTACTTC. The chain links TRBV28 to TRBJ2-7; 8 bases are shared with TRBD1. Germline V CDR1 and CDR2: MDHEN, SYDVKM. After removal of 6 bases from V and 2 bases from J, the junction contained 6 bases not matched to a gene. The CDR3 spans 14 residues.